This paragraph reports one TCR beta chain. The antigen it binds to is not known. Per-base qualities were not stored, and no clone one base away is much larger. The entry originates in a study of OX40 agonist ivuxolimab in advanced cancers. Background on the whole study: Ivuxolimab was a fully human IgG2 agonistic monoclonal antibody targeting the costimulatory receptor OX40 (CD134). Intravenous ivuxolimab was administered to patients every 2 weeks at six dose levels: 0.01, 0.1, 0.3, 1.5, 3 and 10 mg/kg. Of the roughly 50 dose-escalation patients, hepatocellular carcinoma was present in 19, melanoma in approximately 15, renal cell carcinoma in 9 and head and neck cancer in 9. The dose-escalation cohort was around 84% male with a mean age of about 60 years, ranging from roughly 23 to 85. Patients were allowed to have had prior anti-PD-1, anti-PD-L1 or anti-CTLA-4 therapy, and approximately 41% of the dose-escalation patients had previously received checkpoint inhibitors. Partial responses occurred in three dose-escalation patients, of whom one had hepatocellular carcinoma and two had cutaneous melanoma. Peripheral TCRbeta sequencing was intended to test whether TCR sequence diversity was altered and clonal T-cell expansion was caused by ivuxolimab. The paper reports the monotherapy dose-escalation portion (N ≈ 50 patients) of the phase I ivuxolimab trial.

To sequence the TCRbeta CDR3 region, genomic DNA was isolated from the sorted cells. The immunoSEQ Assay was used to sequence the TCRbeta CDR3 regions. What TCRdb holds here is the immuneACCESS table cut down to in-frame rearrangements. Part of the clones is not present; checked against another copy, under half of the missing clones reflect an unresolved V gene, and the others are unexplained. This sample holds roughly 48,000 clones; roughly four fifths were observed only once. The ten largest make up more than 2% of the sample. Patients with autoimmune disease history or receiving systemic immunosuppression were excluded from the trial. In every dose cohort, peripheral blood was drawn for TCR sequencing at baseline, cycle 4 day 1, and cycle 7 day 1. Samples came from an open-label, multicenter, first-in-human phase I dose-escalation trial of ivuxolimab. The trial enrolled adults with locally advanced or metastatic head and neck squamous cell, hepatocellular, melanoma or renal cell carcinoma. CD4+ and CD8+ T cells were sorted separately from peripheral blood before TCR sequencing.

Paper-wide results and their limitations: Low levels of normalized T-cell clonal expansion were also seen in some nonresponding patients. On average, CD8+ T cells showed more expanded clones than CD4+ T cells after ivuxolimab. At doses of 0.1 to 3.0 mg/kg, clonal expansion of both CD4+ and CD8+ blood T cells was observed from baseline to week 6. In the 0.1-3.0 mg/kg groups, partial responders had among the lowest normalized peripheral clonal expansion, particularly in CD8+ T cells. Which antigens the clonally expanded peripheral T cells were specific for was not determined.

The CDR3 starts with the cysteine, ends with the phenylalanine, and has 16 residues. Only the CDR3 region is kept as DNA, spanning 48 bases read in frame from base 1. Trimming leaves V shorter by 6 bases and J shorter by 7 bases, with the junction holding 15 bases beyond the gene matches. Via the germline V gene, CDR1 is MDHEN and CDR2 SYDVKM. This TCR came from an adult with an advanced solid tumor such as melanoma, head and neck, liver or kidney cancer. This sequence uses TRBV28 and TRBJ1-5, and TRBD1 aligns with 7 junction nucleotides. The sample consisted of CD4+ or CD8+ T cells sorted from blood, taken in a trial of the OX40 agonist ivuxolimab. CDR3 region: CASRAQGDPSWQPQHF. The DNA sequence follows: TGTGCCAGCAGGGCTCAGGGGGACCCTTCATGGCAGCCCCAGCATTTT.